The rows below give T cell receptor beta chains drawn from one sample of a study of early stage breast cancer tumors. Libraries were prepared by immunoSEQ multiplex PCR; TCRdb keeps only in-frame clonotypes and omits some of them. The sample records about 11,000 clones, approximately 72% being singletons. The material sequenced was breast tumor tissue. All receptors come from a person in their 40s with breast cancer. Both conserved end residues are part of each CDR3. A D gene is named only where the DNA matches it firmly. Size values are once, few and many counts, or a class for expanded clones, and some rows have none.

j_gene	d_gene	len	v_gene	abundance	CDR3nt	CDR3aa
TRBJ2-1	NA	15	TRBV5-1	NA	TGCGCCAGCAGCAACTCCGGGACCGGCTACAATGAGCAGTTCTTC	CASSNSGTGYNEQFF
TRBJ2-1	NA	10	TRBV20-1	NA	TGCCCAGAGGGGGGCGATGAGCAGTTCTTC	CPEGGDEQFF
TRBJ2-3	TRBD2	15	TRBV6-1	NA	TGTGCCAGCACCTTAGCTAGCGGAAGAACAGATACGCAGTATTTT	CASTLASGRTDTQYF
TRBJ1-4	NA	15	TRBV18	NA	TGTGCCAGCTCACCACAACCCCAGTGGGATGAAAAACTGTTTTTT	CASSPQPQWDEKLFF
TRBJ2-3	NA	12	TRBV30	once	TGTGCCTGGACTCTTTTTTCGGATACGCAGTATTTT	CAWTLFSDTQYF
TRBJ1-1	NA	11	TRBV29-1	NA	TGCAGCGCCGGAAGGGGCACTGAAGCTTTCTTT	CSAGRGTEAFF
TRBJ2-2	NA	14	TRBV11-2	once	TGTGCCAGCAGCTTAGAAGGCAACACCGGGGAGCTGTTTTTT	CASSLEGNTGELFF
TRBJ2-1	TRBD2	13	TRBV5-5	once	TGTGCCAGCAGCTCGGGACTAGCAAATTTCGAGTTCTTC	CASSSGLANFEFF
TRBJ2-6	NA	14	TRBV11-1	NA	TGTGCCAGCAGCAGGGGTCTTGGGGCCAACGTCCTGACTTTC	CASSRGLGANVLTF
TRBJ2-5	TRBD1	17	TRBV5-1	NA	TGCGCCAGCAGCTCCGGGACAGTGATGTCCACCCAAGAGACCCAGTACTTC	CASSSGTVMSTQETQYF
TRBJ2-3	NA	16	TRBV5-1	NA	TGCGCCAGCAGCTGGGATGGTGGAATCCGCACAGATACGCAGTATTTT	CASSWDGGIRTDTQYF
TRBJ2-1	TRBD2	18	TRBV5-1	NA	TGCGCCAGCAGCTTCGGGGGGGGAGCAGTAGTCCGTGGCAATGAGCAGTTCTTC	CASSFGGGAVVRGNEQFF
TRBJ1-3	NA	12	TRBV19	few	TGTGCCAGTAGCCCATCACGGGACACCATATATTTT	CASSPSRDTIYF
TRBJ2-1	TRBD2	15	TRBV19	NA	TGTGCCAGTAGATTGAGGACTAGCGGGAACAATGAGCAGTTCTTC	CASRLRTSGNNEQFF
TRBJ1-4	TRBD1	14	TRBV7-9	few	TGTGCCAGCAGCGAGGGGGCTTCGGGAGAAAAACTGTTTTTT	CASSEGASGEKLFF
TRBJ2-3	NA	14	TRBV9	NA	TGTGCCAGCAGCGGCGGGATTGGCACAGATACGCAGTATTTT	CASSGGIGTDTQYF
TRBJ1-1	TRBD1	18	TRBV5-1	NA	TGCGCCAGCAGCGGAGGGGACAGTTCGGTCGCGTGGCGGACTGAAGCTTTCTTT	CASSGGDSSVAWRTEAFF
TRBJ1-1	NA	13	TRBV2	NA	TGTGCCAGCAGTGAAATGGGGAACACTGAAGCTTTCTTT	CASSEMGNTEAFF
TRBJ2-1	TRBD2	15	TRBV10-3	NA	TGTGCCATAAGATCCGGGACTAGCGGTTACAATGAGCAGTTCTTC	CAIRSGTSGYNEQFF
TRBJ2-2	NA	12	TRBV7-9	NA	TGTGCCAGCAGCGAAAACACCGGGGAGCTGTTTTTT	CASSENTGELFF
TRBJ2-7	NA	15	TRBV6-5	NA	TGTGCCAGCAGTTCCACCCGACAGACGTCGGGCGAGCAGTACTTC	CASSSTRQTSGEQYF
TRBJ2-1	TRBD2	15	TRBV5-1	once	TGCGCCAGCAGCTTGAGCGGGATAAGGTACAATGAGCAGTTCTTC	CASSLSGIRYNEQFF
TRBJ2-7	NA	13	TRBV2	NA	TGTGCCAGCAGTGTTCGCAAATCGGATCGGGGGTACTTC	CASSVRKSDRGYF
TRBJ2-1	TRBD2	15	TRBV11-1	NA	TGTGCCAGCAGCCGCCTAGCGGGATCCTACAATGAGCAGTTCTTC	CASSRLAGSYNEQFF
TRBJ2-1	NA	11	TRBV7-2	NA	TGTGCCAGCAGCTTAGGTCCGGGGCAGTTCTTC	CASSLGPGQFF
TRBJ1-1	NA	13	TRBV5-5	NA	TGTGCCAGCAGCTGGGCTATGAACACTGAAGCTTTCTTT	CASSWAMNTEAFF
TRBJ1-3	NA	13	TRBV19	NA	TGTGCCAGTAGTATACAGGGTGGAAACACCATATATTTT	CASSIQGGNTIYF
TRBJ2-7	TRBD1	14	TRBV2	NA	TGTGCCAGCAGCTTACGGGACAGCTCCTACGAGCAGTACTTC	CASSLRDSSYEQYF
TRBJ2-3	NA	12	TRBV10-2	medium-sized	TGCGCCAGCAGTGAGTCCCAGGGGCCGCAGTATTTT	CASSESQGPQYF
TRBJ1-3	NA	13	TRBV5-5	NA	TGTGCCAGCACCATTATCGTCGGAAACACCATATATTTT	CASTIIVGNTIYF
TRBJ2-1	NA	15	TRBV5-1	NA	TGCGCCAGCAGCCCCCTCCCCTTACAGGACAATGAGCAGTTCTTC	CASSPLPLQDNEQFF
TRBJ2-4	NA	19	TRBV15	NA	TGTGCCACCAGCAGAGCAACCAGCGGATCCTACCTAGCCAAAAACATTCAGTACTTC	CATSRATSGSYLAKNIQYF
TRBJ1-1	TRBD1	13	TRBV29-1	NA	TGCAGCGTGGGCGGGACAGGGAACACTGAAGCTTTCTTT	CSVGGTGNTEAFF
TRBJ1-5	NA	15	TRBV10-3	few	TGTGCCATCAGTGAGTCACGCGGGAGCAATCAGCCCCAGCATTTT	CAISESRGSNQPQHF
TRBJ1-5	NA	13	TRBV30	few	TGTGCCTCGAACGGGAATCGCAATCAGCCCCAGCATTTT	CASNGNRNQPQHF
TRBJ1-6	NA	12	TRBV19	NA	TGTGCCAGTAGTATCCCCCGGCGAGGGGGGCCTTTT	CASSIPRRGGPF
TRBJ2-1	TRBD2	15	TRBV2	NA	TGTGCCAGCAGTGATGGCGGGAGGGCCCTATATGAGCAGTTCTTC	CASSDGGRALYEQFF
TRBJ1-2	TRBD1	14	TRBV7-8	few	TGTGCCAGCAGCCCCAGTCGGACAGGCTATGGCTACACCTTC	CASSPSRTGYGYTF
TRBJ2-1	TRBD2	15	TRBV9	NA	TGTGCCAGCAGCGTAGGCGGGAGGGTCTACAATGAGCAGTTCTTC	CASSVGGRVYNEQFF
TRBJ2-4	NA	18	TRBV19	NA	TGTGCCAGTAGTAAGTGGGACTGGGATGTTACGGCCAAAAACATTCAGTACTTC	CASSKWDWDVTAKNIQYF
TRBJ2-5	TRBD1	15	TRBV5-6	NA	TGTGCCAGCAGCTTGCTACAGGGGGCGGGGGAGACCCAGTACTTC	CASSLLQGAGETQYF
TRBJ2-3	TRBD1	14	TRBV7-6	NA	TGTGCCAGCAGCCCAGGGGGAGCAAAAGTGAGGCAGTATTTT	CASSPGGAKVRQYF
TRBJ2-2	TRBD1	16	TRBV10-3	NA	TGTGCCATCAGAACAGGGGGCGGGAGGAACACCGGGGAGCTGTTTTTT	CAIRTGGGRNTGELFF
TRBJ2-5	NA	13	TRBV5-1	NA	TGCGCCAGCAGCTTAAGGAGCCAAGAGACCCAGTACTTC	CASSLRSQETQYF
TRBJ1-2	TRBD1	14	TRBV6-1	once	TGTGCCAGCAGTGCAAGACAGGGTGGCTATGGCTACACCTTC	CASSARQGGYGYTF
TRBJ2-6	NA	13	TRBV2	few	TGTGCCAGCAGGGGGTCTGGGGCCAACGTCCTGACTTTC	CASRGSGANVLTF
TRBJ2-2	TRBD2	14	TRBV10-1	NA	TGCGCCAGCATGGCTAGCGGGGGCCCCCGGGAGCTGTTTTTT	CASMASGGPRELFF
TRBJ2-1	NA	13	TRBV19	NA	TGTGCCAGTAGTAGGGGGCCCTACAATGAGCAGTTCTTC	CASSRGPYNEQFF
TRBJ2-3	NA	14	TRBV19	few	TGTGCCAGAGCCCGGGACCAAAGCACAGATACGCAGTATTTT	CARARDQSTDTQYF
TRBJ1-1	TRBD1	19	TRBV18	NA	TGTGCCAGCTCACCACTAAGTCTAGGAACCGGGACAGGGAACACTGAAGCTTTCTTT	CASSPLSLGTGTGNTEAFF
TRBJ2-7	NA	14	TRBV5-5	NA	TGTGCCAGCAGCTTGACCGCAGGGGTGAGCGAGCAGTACTTC	CASSLTAGVSEQYF
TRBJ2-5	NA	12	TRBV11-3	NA	TGTGCCAGCAGCTTAGCACAAGAGACCCAGTACTTC	CASSLAQETQYF